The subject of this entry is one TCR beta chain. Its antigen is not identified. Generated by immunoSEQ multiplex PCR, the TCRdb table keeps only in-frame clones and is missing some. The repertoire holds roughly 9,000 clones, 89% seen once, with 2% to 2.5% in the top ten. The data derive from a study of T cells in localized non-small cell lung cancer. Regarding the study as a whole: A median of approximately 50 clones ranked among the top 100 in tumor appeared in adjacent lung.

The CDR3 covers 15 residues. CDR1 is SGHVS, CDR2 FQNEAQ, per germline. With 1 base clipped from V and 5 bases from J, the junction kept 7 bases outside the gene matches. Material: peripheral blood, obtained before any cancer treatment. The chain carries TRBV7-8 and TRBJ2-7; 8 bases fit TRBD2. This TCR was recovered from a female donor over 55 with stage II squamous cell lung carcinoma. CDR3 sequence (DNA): TGTGCCAGCAGCTTAGGGTTCGGGAGGGCCGACGAGCAGTACTTC. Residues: CASSLGFGRADEQYF.